Presented here are 19 T cell receptor beta chains from one specimen sequenced in a study of PD-L1 blockade in urothelial cancer. Data came from immunoSEQ multiplex PCR; TCRdb stores just in-frame clones and leaves some out. The data show 70,000 to 75,000 clones, roughly 84% seen once. This material consisted of PBMCs, taken around atezolizumab (anti-PD-L1) treatment. The source is a man between 65 and 85 years old with urothelial cancer.

This clone was picked up a small number of times. The chain combines TRBV27 with TRBJ2-7; D is perhaps TRBD1 (5 bases). Trimming removed 0 bases at V and 2 bases at J, with 14 bases between. The V gene's germline CDR1 is MNHEY and CDR2 SMNVEV (reference sequence). The CDR3 sequence is 16 residues long. CDR3 coding DNA: TGTGCCAGCAGTTTATCACAGGCCGACACTACCTACGAGCAGTACTTC. It specifies CASSLSQADTTYEQYF.

V gene TRBV7-3 combines with J gene TRBJ2-1; 13 bases agree with TRBD2. Germline values: CDR1 SGHTA, CDR2 FQGTGA. The CDR3 is 20 residues long. V lost 5 bases to trimming and J lost 4 bases; unmatched junction nucleotides: 17. The CDR3 sequence is CASSQRGGLAGEGGYNEQFF. The CDR3 region has the DNA TGTGCCAGCAGCCAACGGGGTGGACTAGCGGGAGAGGGAGGTTACAATGAGCAGTTCTTC.

The chain joins TRBV28 to TRBJ2-7; 11 bases are shared with TRBD2. The CDR3 is 15 amino acids. The germline CDR1 and CDR2 sequences are MDHEN and SYDVKM. V trimming: 5 bases; J trimming: 5 bases; junction bases outside the gene matches: 8. The CDR3 spells CASSPLLAGDNEQYF. CDR3 coding DNA: TGTGCCAGCAGTCCCTTACTAGCGGGAGATAACGAGCAGTACTTC.

This clone appeared once. The V call is TRBV19, the J call TRBJ2-7; possibly TRBD1 for D (6 bases). The CDR3 is 14 amino acids. Trimming cost V 3 bases and J 5 bases, with 14 bases left between them. CDR1 LNHDA and CDR2 SQIVND come from the germline V gene (reference sequence). The CDR3: CASSMGASWDEQYF. DNA for the CDR3: TGTGCCAGTAGTATGGGGGCGTCCTGGGACGAGCAGTACTTC.

The rearrangement uses TRBV10-1 and TRBJ2-2, with 7 bases identical to TRBD2. V trimming: 6 bases; J trimming: 8 bases; junction bases outside the gene matches: 9. This CDR3 contains 14 residues. From germline, CDR1 is WNHNN and CDR2 SYGVQD (reference sequence). The CDR3 spells CASSALRLAGELFF. CDR3 coding DNA: TGCGCCAGCAGCGCTTTAAGACTAGCAGGGGAGCTGTTTTTT.

V is TRBV11-2 and J is TRBJ2-7, with D perhaps TRBD2 (6 bases). The CDR3 consists of 13 residues. Germline-derived CDR1 and CDR2 are SGHAT and FQNNGV. Trimming took off 4 bases at V and 7 bases at J, with 14 bases between the two ends. This CDR3 reads CASSWARAGEQYF. Here the CDR3 DNA reads TGTGCCAGCAGCTGGGCCCGGGCGGGGGAGCAGTACTTC.

The chain couples TRBV28 to TRBJ1-2; 7 bases are a match to TRBD1. V was clipped by 7 bases and J by 8 bases; unmatched bases: 7. The germline V gene encodes CDR1 MDHEN and CDR2 SYDVKM. This CDR3 has 12 residues. The CDR3 DNA follows: TGTGCCAGCAACACAGGGGTGGAAGGCTACACCTTC. Its protein is CASNTGVEGYTF.

The V call is TRBV6-1, the J call TRBJ2-2; 10 bases are shared with TRBD2. The V and J ends lost 2 bases and 6 bases, in that order; junction bases with no gene match: 6. In germline, CDR1 is MNHNS, CDR2 SASEGT. This CDR3 spans 16 amino acids. Here the CDR3 reads CASSETAGGTAGELFF. CDR3 nucleotide sequence: TGTGCCAGCAGTGAAACAGCGGGAGGGACGGCCGGGGAGCTGTTTTTT.

The V gene is TRBV19, the J gene TRBJ2-1; D is undetermined. The germline V gene encodes CDR1 LNHDA and CDR2 SQIVND (reference sequence). V gave up 1 base and J gave up 10 bases, with 14 bases separating them. The CDR3 has 14 amino acids. Here the CDR3 DNA reads TGTGCCAGTAGTATAGGGCTAGTATTCAACGAGCAGTTCTTC. Protein: CASSIGLVFNEQFF. The whole variable domain, remainder taken from reference TRBV19 and TRBJ2-1, is DGGITQSPKYLFRKEGQNVTLSCEQNLNHDAMYWYRQDPGQGLRLIYYSQIVNDFQKGDIAEGYSVSREKKESFPLTVTSAQKNPTAFYLCASSIGLVFNEQFFGPGTRLTVL.

The chain couples TRBV29-1 to TRBJ2-7, with 8 positions matching TRBD1. The CDR3 sequence is 14 residues long. V shed 6 bases, J shed 2 bases, and the junction held 9 bases outside the gene matches. Germline V gene lookup returns CDR1 SQVTM and CDR2 ANQGSEA. The CDR3 loop is CSVILDRVAYEQYF. CDR3 coding DNA: TGCAGCGTGATCTTGGACAGGGTGGCCTACGAGCAGTACTTC.

J is TRBJ2-4 and V is TRBV10-3; 16 bases map to TRBD2. V shed 10 bases, J shed 8 bases, and the junction held 8 bases outside the gene matches. Germline V lookup: CDR1 ENHRY, CDR2 SYGVKD. The CDR3 is made up of 15 amino acids. CDR3 protein: CATSGTSGRAYIQYF. DNA of the CDR3: TGTGCCACTTCCGGGACTAGCGGGAGGGCATACATTCAGTACTTC.

The chain combines TRBV13 with TRBJ2-1, with D possibly TRBD2 on 7 matching bases. V lost 5 bases and J lost 10, with 18 bases in between. The CDR3 extends over 14 amino acids. Looked up from germline, CDR1 is PRHDT and CDR2 is FYEKMQ (reference sequence). The CDR3 loop reads CASSLSGTGQEQFF. In nucleotides, the CDR3 is TGTGCCAGCAGCCTAAGCGGGACCGGACAGGAGCAGTTCTTC.

The chain employs TRBV28 and TRBJ2-3, with 14 bases matching TRBD2. The CDR3 has 17 amino acids. Germline V CDR1 and CDR2: MDHEN, SYDVKM. Trimming at V came to 4 bases and at J to 4 bases, leaving 7 bases not matched to a gene. This chain's CDR3 is CASSSGTSGSRPDTQYF. For the CDR3, the DNA is TGTGCCAGCAGTTCCGGGACTAGCGGGAGTCGGCCAGATACGCAGTATTTT.

J is TRBJ2-1 and V is TRBV19; 9 nucleotides align to TRBD1. V lost 5 bases, J lost 11 bases, and 10 bases stayed unmatched. Germline assignment: CDR1 LNHDA and CDR2 SQIVND (reference sequence). This CDR3 has 14 residues. CDR3 sequence reads: CASSLGGGQGKQFF. The CDR3, as DNA: TGTGCCAGTAGTTTGGGCGGGGGACAGGGTAAGCAGTTCTTC. Filled out from reference TRBV19 and TRBJ2-1, the complete variable domain reads DGGITQSPKYLFRKEGQNVTLSCEQNLNHDAMYWYRQDPGQGLRLIYYSQIVNDFQKGDIAEGYSVSREKKESFPLTVTSAQKNPTAFYLCASSLGGGQGKQFFGPGTRLTVL.

The chain has TRBV27 and TRBJ2-1; D might be TRBD2 (6 bases). This CDR3 has 18 residues. Trimming took off 3 bases at V and 2 bases at J, with 20 bases between the two ends. Looked up from germline, CDR1 is MNHEY and CDR2 is SMNVEV (reference sequence). The CDR3 DNA sequence: TGTGCCAGCAGTTTCAAACCCCCTCTCGCGGGACCCTACAATGAGCAGTTCTTC. Protein: CASSFKPPLAGPYNEQFF.

CDR3 in DNA: TGTGCCAGTTACCGCGGGCAGGGGAGAACAGATACGCAGTATTTT. This codes for CASYRGQGRTDTQYF. The chain has TRBV6-1 and TRBJ2-3; weak D call: TRBD1 (6 bases). With 9 bases removed from V and 3 bases from J, the gap between germline ends came to 19 bases. There are 15 residues in the CDR3. The germline CDR1 and CDR2 sequences are MNHNS and SASEGT.

The chain employs TRBV10-2 and TRBJ1-5; D perhaps matches TRBD1 (6 bases). The CDR3 totals 13 residues. V lost 8 bases to trimming and J lost 4 bases, with 12 bases between them. Germline V gene data show CDR1 as WSHSY and CDR2 as SAAADI. In DNA form, the CDR3 reads TGCGCCAGCCAAAGGACAGCTAATCAGCCCCAGCATTTT. Amino acids: CASQRTANQPQHF.

The chain couples TRBV6-6 to TRBJ1-1; D unresolved. CDR1 is MNHNY and CDR2 is SVGAGI in the germline V gene (reference sequence). V lost 8 bases to trimming and J lost 1 base, with 14 bases between them. The CDR3 consists of 14 residues. The CDR3 sequence: CASSLGRSNTEAFF. The CDR3 bases are TGTGCCAGCTCGTTGGGGAGATCGAACACTGAAGCTTTCTTT.

The chain carries TRBV19 and TRBJ2-3; TRBD2 matches at 8 bases. This CDR3 is 16 amino acids long. CDR1 is LNHDA and CDR2 is SQIVND in the germline V gene (reference sequence). Trimming took 0 bases from V and 2 from J; bases not matched to a gene: 4. CDR3 residues: CASSIDSSGVTDTQYF. DNA for the CDR3: TGTGCCAGTAGTATAGATAGTAGCGGGGTCACAGATACGCAGTATTTT.